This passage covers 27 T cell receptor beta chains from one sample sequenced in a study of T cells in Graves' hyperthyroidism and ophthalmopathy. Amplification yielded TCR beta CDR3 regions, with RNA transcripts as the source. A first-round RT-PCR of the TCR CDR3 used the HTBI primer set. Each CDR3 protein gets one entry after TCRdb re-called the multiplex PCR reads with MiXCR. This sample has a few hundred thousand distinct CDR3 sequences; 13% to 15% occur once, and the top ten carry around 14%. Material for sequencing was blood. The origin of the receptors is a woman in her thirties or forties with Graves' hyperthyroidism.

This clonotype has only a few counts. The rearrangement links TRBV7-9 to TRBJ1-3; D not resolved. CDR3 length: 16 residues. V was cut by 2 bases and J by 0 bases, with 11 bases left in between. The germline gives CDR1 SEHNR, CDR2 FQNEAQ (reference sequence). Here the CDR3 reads CASSLSSPNSGNTIYF. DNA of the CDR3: TGTGCCAGCAGCTTATCCAGCCCGAACTCTGGAAACACCATATATTTT.

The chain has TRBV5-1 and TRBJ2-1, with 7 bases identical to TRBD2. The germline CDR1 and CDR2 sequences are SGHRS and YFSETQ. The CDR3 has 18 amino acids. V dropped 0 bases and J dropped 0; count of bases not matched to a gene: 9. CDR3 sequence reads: CASSLGSSGVSSYNEQFF. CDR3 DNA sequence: TGCGCCAGCAGCTTGGGCTCTAGCGGAGTGAGCTCCTACAATGAGCAGTTCTTC.

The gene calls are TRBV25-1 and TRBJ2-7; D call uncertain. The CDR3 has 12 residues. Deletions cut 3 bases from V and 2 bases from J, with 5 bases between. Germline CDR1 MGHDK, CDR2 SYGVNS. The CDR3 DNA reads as TGTGCCAGCAGTGATATTCCCTACGAGCAGTACTTC. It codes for CASSDIPYEQYF.

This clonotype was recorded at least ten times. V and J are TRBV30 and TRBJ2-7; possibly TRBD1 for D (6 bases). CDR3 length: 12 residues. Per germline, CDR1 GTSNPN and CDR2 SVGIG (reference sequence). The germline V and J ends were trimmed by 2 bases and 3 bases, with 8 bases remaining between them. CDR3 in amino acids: CAWSIQGYEQYF. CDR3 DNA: TGTGCCTGGAGTATACAGGGCTACGAGCAGTACTTC.

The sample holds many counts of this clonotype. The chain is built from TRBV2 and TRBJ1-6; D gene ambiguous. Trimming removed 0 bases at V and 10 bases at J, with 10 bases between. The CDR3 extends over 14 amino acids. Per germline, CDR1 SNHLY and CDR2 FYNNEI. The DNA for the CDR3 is TGTGCCAGCAGTGAAGCTGGGGTAGACTCACCCCTCCACTTT. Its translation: CASSEAGVDSPLHF.

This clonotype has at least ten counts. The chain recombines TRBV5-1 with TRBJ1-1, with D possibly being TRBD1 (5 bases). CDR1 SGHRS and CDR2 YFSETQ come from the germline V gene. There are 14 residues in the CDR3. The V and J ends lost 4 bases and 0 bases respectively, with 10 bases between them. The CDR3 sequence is CASSQTEMNTEAFF. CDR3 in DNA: TGCGCCAGCAGCCAGACAGAAATGAACACTGAAGCTTTCTTT.

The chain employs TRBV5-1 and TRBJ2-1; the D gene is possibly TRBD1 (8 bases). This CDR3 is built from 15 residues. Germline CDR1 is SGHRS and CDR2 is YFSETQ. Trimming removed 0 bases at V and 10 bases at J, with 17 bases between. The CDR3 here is CASSLATGGAGEQFF. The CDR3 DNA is TGCGCCAGCAGCTTGGCCACAGGGGGGGCAGGGGAGCAGTTCTTC.

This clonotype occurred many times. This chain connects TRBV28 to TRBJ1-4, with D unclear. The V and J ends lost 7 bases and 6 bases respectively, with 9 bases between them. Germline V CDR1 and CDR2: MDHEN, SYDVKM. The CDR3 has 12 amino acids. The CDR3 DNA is TGTGCCAGCACAAAGAACGATGAAAAACTGTTTTTT. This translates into CASTKNDEKLFF.

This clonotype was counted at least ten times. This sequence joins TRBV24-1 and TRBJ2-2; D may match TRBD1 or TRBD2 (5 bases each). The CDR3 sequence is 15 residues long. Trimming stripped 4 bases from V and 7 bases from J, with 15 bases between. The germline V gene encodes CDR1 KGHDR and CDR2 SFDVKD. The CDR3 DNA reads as TGTGCCACCAGTGACCCCGGGACCCGGCACGGGGAGCTGTTTTTT. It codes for CATSDPGTRHGELFF.

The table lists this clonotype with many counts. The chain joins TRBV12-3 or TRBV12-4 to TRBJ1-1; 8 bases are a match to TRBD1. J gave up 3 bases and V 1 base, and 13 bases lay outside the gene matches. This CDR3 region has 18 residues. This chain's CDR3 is CASSLGWDRRVSYTEAFF. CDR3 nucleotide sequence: TGTGCCAGCAGTTTAGGATGGGACAGGAGAGTAAGTTACACTGAAGCTTTCTTT.

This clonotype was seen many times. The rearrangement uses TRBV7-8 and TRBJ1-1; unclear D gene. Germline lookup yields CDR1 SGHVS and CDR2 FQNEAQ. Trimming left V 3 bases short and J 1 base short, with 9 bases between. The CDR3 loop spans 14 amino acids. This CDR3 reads CASSFESRNTEAFF. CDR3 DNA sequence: TGTGCCAGCAGCTTTGAGAGTAGGAACACTGAAGCTTTCTTT.

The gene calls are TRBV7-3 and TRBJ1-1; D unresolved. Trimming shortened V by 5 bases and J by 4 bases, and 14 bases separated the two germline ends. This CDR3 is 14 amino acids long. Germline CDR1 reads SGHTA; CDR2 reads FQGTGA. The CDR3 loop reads CASSPTSAGTEAFF. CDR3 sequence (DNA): TGTGCCAGCAGCCCGACATCGGCCGGCACTGAAGCTTTCTTT.

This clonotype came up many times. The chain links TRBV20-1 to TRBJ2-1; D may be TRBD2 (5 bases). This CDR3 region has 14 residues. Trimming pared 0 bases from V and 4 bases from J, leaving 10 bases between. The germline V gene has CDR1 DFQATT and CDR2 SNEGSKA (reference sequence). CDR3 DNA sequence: TGCAGTGCTAGAGAGGAGCGGTCTTACAATGAGCAGTTCTTC. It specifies CSAREERSYNEQFF.

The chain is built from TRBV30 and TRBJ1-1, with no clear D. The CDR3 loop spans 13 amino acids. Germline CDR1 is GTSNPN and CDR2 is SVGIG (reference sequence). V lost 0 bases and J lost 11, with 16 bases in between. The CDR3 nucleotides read TGTGCCTGGAGTGTAAACGGGGTACTCCCGGCTTTCTTT. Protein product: CAWSVNGVLPAFF.

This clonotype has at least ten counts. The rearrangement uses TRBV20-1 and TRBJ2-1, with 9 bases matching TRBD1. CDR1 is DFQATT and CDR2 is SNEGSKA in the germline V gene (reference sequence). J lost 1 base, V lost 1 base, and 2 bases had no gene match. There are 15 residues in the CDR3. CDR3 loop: CSARVGTGSYNEQFF. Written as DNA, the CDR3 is TGCAGTGCTAGAGTGGGGACAGGGTCCTACAATGAGCAGTTCTTC.

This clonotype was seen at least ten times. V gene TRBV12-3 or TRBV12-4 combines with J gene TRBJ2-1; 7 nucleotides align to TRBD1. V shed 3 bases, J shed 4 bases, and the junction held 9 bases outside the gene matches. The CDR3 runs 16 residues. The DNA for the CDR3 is TGTGCCAGCAGTTTCGTCGACAGGGCTCTTTACAATGAGCAGTTCTTC. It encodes CASSFVDRALYNEQFF.

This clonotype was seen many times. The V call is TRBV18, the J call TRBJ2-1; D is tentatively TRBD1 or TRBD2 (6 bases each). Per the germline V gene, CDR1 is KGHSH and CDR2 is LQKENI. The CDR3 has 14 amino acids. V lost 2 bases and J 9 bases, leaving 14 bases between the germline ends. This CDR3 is CASSPSSSGAEQFF. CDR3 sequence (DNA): TGTGCCAGCTCACCATCTAGCTCGGGGGCTGAGCAGTTCTTC.

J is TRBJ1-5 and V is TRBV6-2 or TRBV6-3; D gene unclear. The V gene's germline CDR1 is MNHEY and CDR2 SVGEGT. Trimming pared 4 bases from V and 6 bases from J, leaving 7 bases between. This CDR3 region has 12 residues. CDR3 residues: CASSWLAQPQHF. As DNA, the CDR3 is TGTGCCAGCAGTTGGTTGGCTCAGCCCCAGCATTTT.

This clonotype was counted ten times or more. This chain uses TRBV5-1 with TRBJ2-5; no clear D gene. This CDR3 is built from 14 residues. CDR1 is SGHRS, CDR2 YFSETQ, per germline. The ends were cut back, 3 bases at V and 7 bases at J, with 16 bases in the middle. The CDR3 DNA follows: TGCGCCAGCAGCTCCCCCAAGGCTGATGGGACCCAGTACTTC. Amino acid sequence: CASSSPKADGTQYF.

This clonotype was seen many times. CDR3 amino acids: CASTTTSGGGPGNEQFF. CDR3 in DNA: TGTGCCAGCACCACGACTAGCGGCGGGGGACCTGGCAATGAGCAGTTCTTC. V and J are TRBV28 and TRBJ2-1, with TRBD2 matching 9 bases. The trim removed 7 bases at V and 6 bases at J, leaving 16 bases unmatched. This CDR3 is 17 amino acids long. Germline CDR1 MDHEN, CDR2 SYDVKM.

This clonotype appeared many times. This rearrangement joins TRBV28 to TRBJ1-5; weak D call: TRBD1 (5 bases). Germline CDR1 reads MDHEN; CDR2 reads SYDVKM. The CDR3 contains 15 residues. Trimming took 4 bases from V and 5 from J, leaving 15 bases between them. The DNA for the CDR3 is TGTGCCAGCAGTTGGGCGGCAGGGAGGCATCAGCCCCAGCATTTT. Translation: CASSWAAGRHQPQHF.

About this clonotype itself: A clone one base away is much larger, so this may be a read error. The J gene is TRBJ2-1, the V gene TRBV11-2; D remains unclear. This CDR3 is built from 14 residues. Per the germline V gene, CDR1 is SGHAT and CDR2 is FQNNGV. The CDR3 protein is CASSPRLEYNEQLF. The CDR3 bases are TGTGCCAGCAGCCCCCGGTTGGAGTACAATGAGCAGCTCTTC. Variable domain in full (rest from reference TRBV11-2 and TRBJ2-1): EAGVAQSPRYKIIEKRQSVAFWCNPISGHATLYWYQQILGQGPKLLIQFQNNGVVDDSQLPKDRFSAERLKGVDSTLKIQPAKLEDSAVYLCASSPRLEYNEQLFGPGTRLTVL.

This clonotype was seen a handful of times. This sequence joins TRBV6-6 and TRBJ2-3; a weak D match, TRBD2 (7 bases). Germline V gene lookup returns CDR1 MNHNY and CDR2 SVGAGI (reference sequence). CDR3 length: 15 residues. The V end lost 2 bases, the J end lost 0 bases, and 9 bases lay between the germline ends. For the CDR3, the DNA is TGTGCCAGCAGTTACGGGGGGGCCAGCACAGATACGCAGTATTTT. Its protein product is CASSYGGASTDTQYF.

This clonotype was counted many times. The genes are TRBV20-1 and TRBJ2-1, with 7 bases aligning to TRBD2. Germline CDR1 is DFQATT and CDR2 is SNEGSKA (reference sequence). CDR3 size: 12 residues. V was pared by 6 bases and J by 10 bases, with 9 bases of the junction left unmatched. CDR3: CSAGLVRGEQFF. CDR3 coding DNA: TGCAGTGCCGGACTAGTCCGGGGGGAGCAGTTCTTC.

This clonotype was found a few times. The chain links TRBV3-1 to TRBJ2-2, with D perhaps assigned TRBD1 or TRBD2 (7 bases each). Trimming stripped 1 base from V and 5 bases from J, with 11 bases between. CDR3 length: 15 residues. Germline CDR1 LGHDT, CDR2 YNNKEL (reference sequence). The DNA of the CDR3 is TGTGCCAGCAGCCAAGGCCAGGGGGGGACCGGGGAGCTGTTTTTT. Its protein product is CASSQGQGGTGELFF.

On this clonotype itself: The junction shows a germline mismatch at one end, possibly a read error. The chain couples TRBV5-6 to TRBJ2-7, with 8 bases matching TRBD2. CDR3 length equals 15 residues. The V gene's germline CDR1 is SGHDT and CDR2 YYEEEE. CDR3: CTSSLESGSSYEQYF. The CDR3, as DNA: TGTACCAGTAGCTTGGAGAGCGGGAGCTCCTACGAGCAGTACTTC.

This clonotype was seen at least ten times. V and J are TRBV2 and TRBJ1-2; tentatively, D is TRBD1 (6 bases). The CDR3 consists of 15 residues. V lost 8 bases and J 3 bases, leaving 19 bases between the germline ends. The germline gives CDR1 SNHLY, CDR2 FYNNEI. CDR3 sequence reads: CASYRLGALDYGYTF. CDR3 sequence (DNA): TGTGCCAGCTACAGGTTGGGGGCGCTGGACTATGGCTACACCTTC.